This TCR beta chain was retrieved from a study of blood T cell repertoires in COVID-19. Study-wide context: The United States, Italy and Spain supplied acute and convalescent COVID-19 samples.

Some clones are missing from TCRdb's copy, which holds only in-frame ones; the method was immunoSEQ multiplex PCR. The sample has more than 300,000 clones; around 90% are singletons. The sequencing input was peripheral blood. This receptor was taken from a man younger than 30 who had recovered from COVID-19.

The CDR3 sequence: CASSATSGGAGELFF. The CDR3, as DNA: TGCGCCAGCAGCGCGACTAGCGGGGGTGCCGGGGAGCTGTTTTTT. The chain combines TRBV5-1 with TRBJ2-2; 12 bases line up with TRBD2. J lost 6 bases, V lost 4 bases, and 4 bases had no gene match. CDR3 length equals 15 residues. Looked up from germline, CDR1 is SGHRS and CDR2 is YFSETQ.